Below are 15 T cell receptor beta chains sequenced from a single sample in a study of T cell responses to AZD1222 COVID-19 vaccine. Only in-frame clones appear in the TCRdb table, and some are missing; sequencing was by immunoSEQ multiplex PCR. The sample carries roughly 100,000 clones, 80% to 95% recorded once. Sequenced material: peripheral blood, taken 28 days after the second AZD1222 dose. Every receptor here comes from an adult who received the AZD1222 COVID-19 vaccine.

V gene TRBV29-1 combines with J gene TRBJ2-7; TRBD2 matches at 9 bases. Germline V gives CDR1 SQVTM, CDR2 ANQGSEA. Trimming took 7 bases from V and 1 from J; bases not matched to a gene: 5. This CDR3 is 13 amino acids long. CDR3 residues: CSGSSGASYEQYF. The CDR3 nucleotides are TGCAGCGGGTCTAGCGGGGCGTCCTACGAGCAGTACTTC.

This rearrangement joins TRBV13 to TRBJ2-1; a possible D gene is TRBD2 (5 bases). Germline-derived CDR1 and CDR2 are PRHDT and FYEKMQ (reference sequence). Trimming shortened V by 2 bases and J by 4 bases, and 6 bases separated the two germline ends. The CDR3 length is 13 residues. CDR3 in amino acids: CASSLLAYNEQFF. CDR3 DNA sequence: TGTGCCAGCAGCTTACTAGCTTACAATGAGCAGTTCTTC.

The chain uses TRBV5-6 and TRBJ2-1; D not resolved. V was clipped by 0 bases and J by 3 bases, with 10 bases between them. Per the germline V gene, CDR1 is SGHDT and CDR2 is YYEEEE. The CDR3 covers 15 residues. The CDR3 coding sequence is TGTGCCAGCAGCTTGGGACCGACTGGCTACAATGAGCAGTTCTTC. Its translation: CASSLGPTGYNEQFF.

This clone was observed a handful of times. J is TRBJ2-2 and V is TRBV7-9, with no clear D. The CDR3 runs to 14 residues. CDR1 SEHNR and CDR2 FQNEAQ come from the germline V gene (reference sequence). V dropped 5 bases and J dropped 4 bases, with 11 bases sitting between them. As DNA, the CDR3 is TGTGCCAGCAGCCCCAGTACAGTCACCGGGGAGCTGTTTTTT. It yields the protein CASSPSTVTGELFF.

The genes are TRBV4-3 and TRBJ1-5, with unresolved D. Trimming took 1 base from V and 9 from J, leaving 10 bases between them. This CDR3 has 13 amino acids. From germline, CDR1 is LGHNA and CDR2 YSLEER. The CDR3 spells CASSQGSHSPQHF. The DNA of the CDR3 is TGCGCCAGCAGCCAAGGTTCCCATTCGCCCCAGCATTTT.

This chain connects TRBV7-9 to TRBJ2-7; D may be TRBD1 (6 bases). Germline V gene sequence: CDR1 SEHNR, CDR2 FQNEAQ (reference sequence). V lost 5 bases and J 3 bases, leaving 14 bases between the germline ends. The CDR3 covers 14 residues. CDR3 DNA sequence: TGTGCCAGCAGCAACCGGGACAAGGTCTACGAGCAGTACTTC. Translation gives CASSNRDKVYEQYF.

The rearrangement uses TRBV7-9 and TRBJ2-5, with D hard to call. V was cut by 7 bases and J by 0 bases, with 15 bases left in between. The CDR3 sequence is 15 residues long. CDR1 and CDR2 (germline): SEHNR, FQNEAQ (reference sequence). The CDR3 loop is CASIHLGPYQETQYF. The CDR3 DNA sequence: TGTGCCAGCATCCACTTAGGGCCTTACCAAGAGACCCAGTACTTC.

The count of this clone is one. The chain uses TRBV7-9 and TRBJ1-1; perhaps TRBD1 as D (6 bases). V was clipped by 2 bases and J by 9 bases, with 13 bases between them. The CDR3 runs 13 residues. Per germline, CDR1 SEHNR and CDR2 FQNEAQ (reference sequence). The CDR3 loop is CASSLMGARKAFF. Written as DNA, the CDR3 is TGTGCCAGCAGCTTAATGGGGGCGCGGAAAGCTTTCTTT.

This clone was counted a single time. The chain employs TRBV14 and TRBJ1-3; D remains unclear. This CDR3 comprises 14 residues. V lost 2 bases and J lost 7, with 12 bases in between. Germline CDR1 and CDR2: SGHDN and FVKESK. The CDR3 loop reads CASSQTGGRNTIYF. The CDR3 nucleotides read TGTGCCAGCAGCCAAACCGGAGGGAGGAACACCATATATTTT.

The chain carries TRBV5-6 and TRBJ2-7, with D perhaps TRBD2 (5 bases). Germline-derived CDR1 and CDR2 are SGHDT and YYEEEE. The CDR3 totals 16 residues. V was shortened by 6 bases and J by 7 bases, with 26 bases between the two germline ends. In nucleotides, the CDR3 is TGTGCCAGCAAGCCACCGGGGAACCTTAACTTGGGGGAGCAGTACTTC. Translation gives CASKPPGNLNLGEQYF.

V and J are TRBV5-1 and TRBJ2-2, with TRBD1 matching 7 bases. V lost 4 bases and J lost 6; bases outside the gene matches: 15. The CDR3 is 17 amino acids. Germline V lookup: CDR1 SGHRS, CDR2 YFSETQ. CDR3 loop: CASSPGQLVIASGELFF. For the CDR3, the DNA is TGCGCCAGCAGCCCGGGACAGCTCGTAATTGCTTCCGGGGAGCTGTTTTTT.

This clone was recorded only once. The rearrangement uses TRBV7-9 and TRBJ1-1, with no clear D. Trimming shortened V by 5 bases and J by 11 bases, and 12 bases separated the two germline ends. Germline-derived CDR1 and CDR2 are SEHNR and FQNEAQ (reference sequence). The CDR3 is made up of 11 amino acids. In DNA form, the CDR3 reads TGTGCCAGCAGCGCCACATACCAGGCTTTCTTT. As protein: CASSATYQAFF.

The V call is TRBV27, the J call TRBJ1-1, with D tentatively TRBD1 (5 bases). This CDR3 has 11 amino acids. V was shortened by 11 bases and J by 7 bases, with 14 bases between the two germline ends. Per the germline V gene, CDR1 is MNHEY and CDR2 is SMNVEV (reference sequence). DNA of the CDR3: TGTGCCTCTGCGGGGGGGGGTGAAGCTTTCTTT. Protein sequence: CASAGGGEAFF.

J is TRBJ1-5 and V is TRBV5-1, with 12 bases lining up with TRBD1. The CDR3 is 18 residues long. The germline CDR1 and CDR2 sequences are SGHRS and YFSETQ. V dropped 2 bases and J dropped 0; count of bases not matched to a gene: 6. Here the CDR3 DNA reads TGCGCCAGCAGCTTAGGGACAGGGGGCCCCTTTAGCAATCAGCCCCAGCATTTT. It codes for CASSLGTGGPFSNQPQHF.

There are a few counts of this clone. The chain recombines TRBV19 with TRBJ1-6; no definite D call. This CDR3 has 15 amino acids. Trimming pared 4 bases from V and 0 bases from J, leaving 7 bases between. CDR1 LNHDA and CDR2 SQIVND come from the germline V gene (reference sequence). The CDR3: CASSTFSSYNSPLHF. DNA of the CDR3: TGTGCCAGTAGTACATTTAGCTCCTATAATTCACCCCTCCACTTT.